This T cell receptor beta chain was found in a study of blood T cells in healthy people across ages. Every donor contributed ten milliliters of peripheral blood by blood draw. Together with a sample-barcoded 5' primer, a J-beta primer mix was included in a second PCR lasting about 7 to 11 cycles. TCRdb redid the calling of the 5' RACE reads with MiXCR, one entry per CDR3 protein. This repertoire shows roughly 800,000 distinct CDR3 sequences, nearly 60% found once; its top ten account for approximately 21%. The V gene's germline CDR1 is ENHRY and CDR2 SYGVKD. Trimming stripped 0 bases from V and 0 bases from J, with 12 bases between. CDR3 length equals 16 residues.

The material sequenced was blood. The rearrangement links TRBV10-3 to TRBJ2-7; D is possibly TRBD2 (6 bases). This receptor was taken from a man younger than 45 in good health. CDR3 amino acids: CAISESSASVSYEQYF. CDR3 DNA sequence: TGTGCCATCAGTGAGTCCTCTGCTAGCGTCTCCTACGAGCAGTACTTC.